This T cell receptor (beta chain) was recorded in a study of vaccination effects on CD4 cells after COVID-19. CD4+ T cells specific for antigen were expanded with viral peptide pools by the ViraFEST assay before sequencing. Culture proceeded for nine to eleven days, and CD4+ T cells were then isolated. Cultures of under 2.5 million PBMC per well contained 10 IU/ml IL-2 plus 10 ug/ml peptides. Days 3 and 7 saw half the medium replaced with IL-2 medium. Comments on this clone: Its antigen is unknown.

Using immunoSEQ multiplex PCR, the repertoire was profiled, and TCRdb retains in-frame clones only, with some absent. The sample has 60,000 to 70,000 clones; roughly 79% are singletons. The CDR3 spans 16 residues. V shed 1 base, J shed 0 bases, and the junction held 1 base outside the gene matches. Germline CDR1 reads LGHNA; CDR2 reads YSLEER. The sample here was CD4+ T cells from PBMCs cultured with HCoV-229E spike peptides, taken before COVID-19 vaccination. The rearrangement joins TRBV4-3 to TRBJ2-2, with TRBD1 identical over 8 bases. This sequence was found in a human donor who received a COVID-19 vaccine. DNA of the CDR3: TGCGCCAGCAGCCAAGTGGGACAGGCGAACACCGGGGAGCTGTTTTTT. Residues: CASSQVGQANTGELFF.